The present TCR beta chain was sequenced within a study of shared clonotypes between healthy human individuals. Using immunoSEQ multiplex PCR, the repertoire was profiled, and TCRdb retains in-frame clones only, with some absent. The table has about 1.5 million clones, around 97% seen once. There are 13 residues in the CDR3. Germline lookup yields CDR1 SGHNT and CDR2 YYREEE (reference sequence). J gave up 2 bases and V 7 bases, and 3 bases lay outside the gene matches. The source of this sequence is a man younger than 40 in good health. What was sequenced was naive CD4+ T cells sorted from blood. Stated subset: CD45RA+ positively selected. The genes are TRBV5-4 and TRBJ2-7, with 10 bases fitting TRBD2. CDR3 residues: CASGLADTYEQYF. CDR3 in DNA: TGTGCCAGCGGACTAGCGGATACCTACGAGCAGTACTTC.